The 24 T cell receptor beta chains below all came from one sample that was sequenced in a study of OX40 agonist ivuxolimab in advanced cancers. Here immunoSEQ multiplex PCR was the method, and the copy in TCRdb shows in-frame clones only, minus some. The sample shows fewer than 25,000 clones, about 83% of them seen only once. Sample: CD4+ or CD8+ T cells sorted from blood, taken in a trial of the OX40 agonist ivuxolimab. Source of these receptors: an adult with an advanced solid tumor such as melanoma, head and neck, liver or kidney cancer.

As concerns this clone: Mismatch with germline at one junction end may stem from a read error. This chain uses TRBV7-7 with TRBJ2-5; no definite D call. The CDR3 contains 15 residues. CDR1 is SSHAT, CDR2 FNYEAQ, per germline (reference sequence). CDR3 sequence: CASSLAPRDQETQYF. As DNA, the CDR3 is TGTGCTAGCAGCTTAGCACCCCGGGACCAAGAGACCCAGTACTTC.

The chain employs TRBV7-8 and TRBJ2-3; tentatively, D is TRBD2 (7 bases). CDR3 length equals 15 residues. Germline V gene lookup returns CDR1 SGHVS and CDR2 FQNEAQ. Trimming shortened V by 7 bases and J by 5 bases, and 19 bases separated the two germline ends. The CDR3 protein is CASTHSGGAVDTQYF. CDR3 sequence (DNA): TGTGCCAGCACCCACAGTGGGGGGGCGGTAGATACGCAGTATTTT.

This rearrangement joins TRBV4-1 to TRBJ2-3; D unresolved. Germline CDR1 is MGHRA and CDR2 is YSYEKL. CDR3 size: 13 residues. Between the trimmed V and J ends, which lost 4 bases and 3 bases, there was a span of 8 bases. The CDR3 spells CASSPRLTDTQYF. CDR3 nucleotides: TGCGCCAGCAGCCCCAGACTGACAGATACGCAGTATTTT.

The chain links TRBV9 to TRBJ2-3, with 9 bases that match TRBD2. This CDR3 spans 16 amino acids. CDR1 and CDR2 from the germline V gene are SGDLS and YYNGEE. V was clipped by 0 bases and J by 4 bases; unmatched bases: 6. CDR3 in DNA: TGTGCCAGCAGCGTAGCTGGGGCGGGGGGGGCAGATACGCAGTATTTT. Translation gives CASSVAGAGGADTQYF.

The J gene is TRBJ2-2, the V gene TRBV4-3, with D maybe TRBD1 (7 bases). The CDR3 consists of 17 residues. Germline lookup yields CDR1 LGHNA and CDR2 YSLEER. V lost 0 bases to trimming and J lost 3 bases, with 14 bases between them. The CDR3 DNA reads TGCGCCAGCAGCCAAGATAGGCGCAGGGGGGACACCGGGGAGCTGTTTTTT. This encodes CASSQDRRRGDTGELFF.

The V call is TRBV2, the J call TRBJ1-4; no clear D. From germline, CDR1 is SNHLY and CDR2 FYNNEI. Trimming took off 3 bases at V and 7 bases at J, with 15 bases between the two ends. The CDR3 contains 15 residues. The CDR3 DNA sequence: TGTGCCAGCAGTGACCAGGCTCTATGGGGTGAAAAACTGTTTTTT. It specifies CASSDQALWGEKLFF.

V and J are TRBV7-9 and TRBJ1-5; 9 positions agree with TRBD1. J was trimmed by 7 bases and V by 3 bases; bases with no gene match: 7. The germline V gene encodes CDR1 SEHNR and CDR2 FQNEAQ (reference sequence). The CDR3 is 15 amino acids. The CDR3 here is CASSLGTGGGQPQHF. DNA for the CDR3: TGTGCCAGCAGCTTGGGTACAGGGGGCGGACAGCCCCAGCATTTT.

CDR3 sequence (DNA): TGTGCCAGCAGCCACCCCACAGGGGGTGGCTACACCTTC. This sequence encodes CASSHPTGGGYTF. The chain recombines TRBV14 with TRBJ1-2, with 8 bases that match TRBD1. Germline V gives CDR1 SGHDN, CDR2 FVKESK. Trimming removed 3 bases from V and 7 bases from J; junction bases left unmatched: 4. This CDR3 contains 13 residues.

The V gene is TRBV6-4, the J gene TRBJ1-2, with 9 bases that match TRBD1. This CDR3 has 14 residues. V lost 6 bases and J lost 8; bases outside the gene matches: 10. CDR1 MRHNA and CDR2 SNTAGT come from the germline V gene. CDR3: CASRPGQGPLGYTF. Written as DNA, the CDR3 is TGTGCCAGCAGGCCGGGACAGGGCCCCCTCGGCTACACCTTC.

The V and J genes are TRBV11-2 and TRBJ2-7; 7 nucleotides match TRBD2. CDR3 length: 15 residues. With 3 bases clipped from V and 0 bases from J, the junction kept 5 bases outside the gene matches. Germline V gene sequence: CDR1 SGHAT, CDR2 FQNNGV. Here the CDR3 reads CASSLVTSSSYEQYF. In DNA, the CDR3 is TGTGCCAGCAGCTTGGTGACTAGCAGCTCCTACGAGCAGTACTTC.

This clone showed up just once. The chain combines TRBV13 with TRBJ2-1; the match to TRBD2 covers 10 bases. Per the germline V gene, CDR1 is PRHDT and CDR2 is FYEKMQ (reference sequence). The ends lost 0 bases at V and 2 bases at J; junction bases unmatched: 1. The CDR3 runs to 16 residues. The CDR3 sequence is CASSLGLAGTYNEQFF. The CDR3 DNA sequence: TGTGCCAGCAGCTTAGGACTAGCGGGGACCTACAATGAGCAGTTCTTC. The entire variable domain, with the rest obtained from reference TRBV13 and TRBJ2-1, is as follows: AAGVIQSPRHLIKEKRETATLKCYPIPRHDTVYWYQQGPGQDPQFLISFYEKMQSDKGSIPDRFSAQQFSDYHSELNMSSLELGDSALYFCASSLGLAGTYNEQFFGPGTRLTVL.

This clone was seen once. The J gene is TRBJ2-3, the V gene TRBV9; 8 bases agree with TRBD2. Germline-derived CDR1 and CDR2 are SGDLS and YYNGEE. The CDR3 covers 17 residues. The V segment lost 0 bases and the J segment 3 bases; nucleotides outside the gene matches: 9. The CDR3 is CASSVAPERGRTDTQYF. The CDR3 DNA reads TGTGCCAGCAGCGTAGCTCCGGAGCGGGGGAGAACAGATACGCAGTATTTT. Complete variable domain (other parts from reference TRBV9 and TRBJ2-3): DSGVTQTPKHLITATGQRVTLRCSPRSGDLSVYWYQQSLDQGLQFLIQYYNGEERAKGNILERFSAQQFPDLHSELNLSSLELGDSALYFCASSVAPERGRTDTQYFGPGTRLTVL.

The V call is TRBV7-8, the J call TRBJ1-1; D not certain. This CDR3 comprises 14 residues. V dropped 0 bases and J dropped 5 bases, with 10 bases sitting between them. From germline, CDR1 is SGHVS and CDR2 FQNEAQ. CDR3 nucleotides: TGTGCCAGCAGCTTAGCCCCAGGAGGGACTGAAGCTTTCTTT. Its translation: CASSLAPGGTEAFF.

The chain has TRBV5-4 and TRBJ2-5, with D perhaps TRBD1 or TRBD2 (5 bases each). The CDR3 has 14 residues. Looked up from germline, CDR1 is SGHNT and CDR2 is YYREEE (reference sequence). Trimming took 4 bases from V and 3 from J, leaving 13 bases between them. CDR3 region: CASSPRDGEETQYF. CDR3 sequence (DNA): TGTGCCAGCAGCCCACGGGACGGAGAAGAGACCCAGTACTTC.

This clone has more than one count but fewer than ten. The rearrangement uses TRBV15 and TRBJ2-7; TRBD1 matches 9 bases. CDR3 length: 16 residues. V lost 3 bases, J lost 6 bases, and 12 bases stayed unmatched. Germline V gene data show CDR1 as LNHNV and CDR2 as YYDKDF (reference sequence). This CDR3 reads CATSSKQGAGVGEQYF. CDR3 in DNA: TGTGCCACCAGCAGCAAACAGGGGGCGGGAGTTGGCGAGCAGTACTTC.

J is TRBJ2-2 and V is TRBV6-6, with D possibly being TRBD1 or TRBD2 (5 bases each). Trimming stripped 6 bases from V and 5 bases from J, with 7 bases between. Germline V CDR1 and CDR2: MNHNY, SVGAGI (reference sequence). The CDR3 has 12 amino acids. CDR3 DNA sequence: TGTGCCAGCAGCTGGGGGACCGGGGAGCTGTTTTTT. Its protein is CASSWGTGELFF.

This chain uses TRBV5-4 with TRBJ2-7; the D gene is possibly TRBD2 (6 bases). Germline CDR1 is SGHNT and CDR2 is YYREEE (reference sequence). The CDR3 covers 13 residues. V was trimmed by 6 bases and J by 2 bases, leaving 12 bases between them. The CDR3 protein is CASIDSGTYEQYF. CDR3 in DNA: TGTGCCAGCATCGATAGCGGTACCTACGAGCAGTACTTC.

In the case of this clone: A much larger clonotype is one base distant, so this may be a read error. The V call is TRBV9, the J call TRBJ1-1; D unclear. V lost 0 bases and J 3 bases, leaving 6 bases between the germline ends. Looked up from germline, CDR1 is SGDLS and CDR2 is YYNGEE. This CDR3 has 13 residues. The CDR3 region has the DNA TGTGCCAGCAGCGTAGGTGGGGACACTGAAGCTTTCTTT. Amino acid sequence: CASSVGGDTEAFF.

V and J are TRBV5-8 and TRBJ1-1; 10 bases map to TRBD1. Germline V CDR1 and CDR2: SGHTS, YDEGEE. The CDR3 spans 16 residues. With 10 bases clipped from V and 0 bases from J, the junction kept 12 bases outside the gene matches. The CDR3 spells CACTSGTGEMNTEAFF. The CDR3, as DNA: TGTGCCTGCACTTCCGGGACAGGGGAGATGAACACTGAAGCTTTCTTT.

The chain is built from TRBV9 and TRBJ2-7; tentatively, D is TRBD1 (6 bases). The CDR3 has 14 amino acids. Between the trimmed V and J ends, which lost 4 bases and 3 bases, there was a span of 14 bases. The germline V gene encodes CDR1 SGDLS and CDR2 YYNGEE. The CDR3 here is CASSPEQGDYEQYF. The CDR3 DNA is TGTGCCAGCAGCCCTGAACAGGGCGACTACGAGCAGTACTTC.

This chain joins TRBV28 and TRBJ1-5; TRBD1 matches at 7 bases. The junction had 11 bases not matched to a gene; V was cut back by 3 bases and J by 9 bases. Per germline, CDR1 MDHEN and CDR2 SYDVKM. The CDR3 has 15 amino acids. Here the CDR3 DNA reads TGTGCCAGCAGTTTGAGGGGACAGTTTAACCGGCCCCAGCATTTT. Translated: CASSLRGQFNRPQHF. Combining the CDR3 with reference TRBV28 and TRBJ1-5 gives the whole variable domain DVKVTQSSRYLVKRTGEKVFLECVQDMDHENMFWYRQDPGLGLRLIYFSYDVKMKEKGDIPEGYSVSREKKERFSLILESASTNQTSMYLCASSLRGQFNRPQHFGDGTRLSIL.

DNA for the CDR3: TGTGCCAGCAGTGAACAACAGGGGAGTGAAAAACTGTTTTTT. Its protein product is CASSEQQGSEKLFF. The chain joins TRBV25-1 to TRBJ1-4; TRBD1 agrees at 7 bases. CDR1 is MGHDK and CDR2 is SYGVNS in the germline V gene. Germline trimming cut 2 bases from V and 7 bases from J; bases unmatched to any gene: 4. The CDR3 runs to 14 residues.

The chain has TRBV5-1 and TRBJ2-2, with TRBD1 as a possible D gene (6 bases). Between the trimmed V and J ends, which lost 4 bases and 7 bases, there was a span of 20 bases. Germline-derived CDR1 and CDR2 are SGHRS and YFSETQ. The CDR3 length is 16 residues. The CDR3 spells CASSPGSVGQFGELFF. CDR3 coding DNA: TGCGCCAGCAGCCCCGGGTCTGTTGGACAGTTCGGGGAGCTGTTTTTT.

V is TRBV27 and J is TRBJ1-5; no reliable D call. V was cut by 6 bases and J by 6 bases, with 21 bases left in between. Germline V gene sequence: CDR1 MNHEY, CDR2 SMNVEV (reference sequence). The CDR3 extends over 16 amino acids. The CDR3 loop reads CASRFLGSGSSQPQHF. The DNA for the CDR3 is TGTGCCAGCAGGTTTCTTGGGTCAGGATCTAGTCAGCCCCAGCATTTT.